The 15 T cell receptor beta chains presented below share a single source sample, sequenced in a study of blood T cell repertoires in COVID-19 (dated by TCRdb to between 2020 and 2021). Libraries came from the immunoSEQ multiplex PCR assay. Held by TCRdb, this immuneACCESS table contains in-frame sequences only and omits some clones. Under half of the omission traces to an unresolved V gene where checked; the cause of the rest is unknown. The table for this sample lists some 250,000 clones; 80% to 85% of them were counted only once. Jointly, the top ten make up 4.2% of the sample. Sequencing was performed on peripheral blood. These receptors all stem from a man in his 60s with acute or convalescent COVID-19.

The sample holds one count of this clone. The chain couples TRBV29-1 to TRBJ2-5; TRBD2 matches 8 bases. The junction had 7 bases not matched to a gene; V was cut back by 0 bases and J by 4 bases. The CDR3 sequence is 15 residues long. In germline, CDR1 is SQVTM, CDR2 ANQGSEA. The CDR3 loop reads CSVEDERGGRETQYF. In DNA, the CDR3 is TGCAGCGTTGAAGATGAACGGGGGGGGAGAGAGACCCAGTACTTC. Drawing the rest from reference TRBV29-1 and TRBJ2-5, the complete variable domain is SAVISQKPSRDICQRGTSLTIQCQVDSQVTMMFWYRQQPGQSLTLIATANQGSEATYESGFVIDKFPISRPNLTFSTLTVSNMSPEDSSIYLCSVEDERGGRETQYFGPGTRLLVL.

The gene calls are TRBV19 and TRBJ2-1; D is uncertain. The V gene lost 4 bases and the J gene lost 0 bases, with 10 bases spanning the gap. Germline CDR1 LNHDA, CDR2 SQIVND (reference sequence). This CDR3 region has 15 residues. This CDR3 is CASSNAGPSYNEQFF. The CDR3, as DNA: TGTGCCAGTAGTAACGCAGGTCCCTCCTACAATGAGCAGTTCTTC.

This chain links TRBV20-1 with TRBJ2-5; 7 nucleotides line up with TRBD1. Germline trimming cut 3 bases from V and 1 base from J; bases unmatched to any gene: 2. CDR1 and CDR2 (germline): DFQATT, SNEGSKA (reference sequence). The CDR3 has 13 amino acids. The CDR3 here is CSASPGGQETQYF. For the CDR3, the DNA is TGCAGTGCTAGTCCAGGGGGCCAAGAGACCCAGTACTTC.

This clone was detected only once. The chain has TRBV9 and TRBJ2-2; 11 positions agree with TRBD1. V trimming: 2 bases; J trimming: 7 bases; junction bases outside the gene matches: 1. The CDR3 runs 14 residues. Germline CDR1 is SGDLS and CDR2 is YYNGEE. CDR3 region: CASSVGQGDGELFF. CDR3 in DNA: TGTGCCAGCAGCGTGGGACAGGGGGACGGGGAGCTGTTTTTT.

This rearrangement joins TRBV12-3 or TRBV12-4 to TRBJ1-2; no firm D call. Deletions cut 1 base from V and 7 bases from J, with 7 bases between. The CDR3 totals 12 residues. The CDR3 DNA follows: TGTGCCAGCAGTTTAGACACACGTGGCTACACCTTC. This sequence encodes CASSLDTRGYTF.

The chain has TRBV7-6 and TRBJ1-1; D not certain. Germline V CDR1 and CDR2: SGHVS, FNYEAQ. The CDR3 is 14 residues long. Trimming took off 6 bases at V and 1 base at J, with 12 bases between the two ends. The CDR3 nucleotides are TGTGCCAGCAGTGAGGCTGAGACGAACACTGAAGCTTTCTTT. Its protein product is CASSEAETNTEAFF.

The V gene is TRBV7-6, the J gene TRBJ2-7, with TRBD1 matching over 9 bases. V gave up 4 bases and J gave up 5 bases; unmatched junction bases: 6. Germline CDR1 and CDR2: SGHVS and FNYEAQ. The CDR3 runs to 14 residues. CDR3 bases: TGTGCCAGCAGCTCCGGACAGGGGTTCCACGAGCAGTACTTC. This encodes CASSSGQGFHEQYF.

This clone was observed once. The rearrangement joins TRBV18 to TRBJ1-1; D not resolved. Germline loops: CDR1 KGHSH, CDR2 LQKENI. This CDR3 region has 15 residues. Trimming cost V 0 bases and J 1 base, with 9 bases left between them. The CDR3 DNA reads TGTGCCAGCTCACCACCGAGGGTGGGGAACACTGAAGCTTTCTTT. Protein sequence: CASSPPRVGNTEAFF.

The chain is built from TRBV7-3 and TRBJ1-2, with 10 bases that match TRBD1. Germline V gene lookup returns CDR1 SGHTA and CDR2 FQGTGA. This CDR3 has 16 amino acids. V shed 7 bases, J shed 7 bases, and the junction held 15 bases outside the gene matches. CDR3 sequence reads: CASTQSSGQGTRGYTF. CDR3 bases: TGTGCCAGCACCCAGTCATCGGGACAGGGGACGCGTGGCTACACCTTC.

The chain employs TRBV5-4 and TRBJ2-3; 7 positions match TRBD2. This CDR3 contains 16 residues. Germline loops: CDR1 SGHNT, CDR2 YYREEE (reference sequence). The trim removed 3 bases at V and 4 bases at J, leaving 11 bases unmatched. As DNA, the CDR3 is TGTGCCAGCAGCTACAAGCTAGCGGAGGGAGCAGATACGCAGTATTTT. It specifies CASSYKLAEGADTQYF. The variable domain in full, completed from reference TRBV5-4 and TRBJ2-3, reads ETGVTQSPTHLIKTRGQQVTLRCSSQSGHNTVSWYQQALGQGPQFIFQYYREEENGRGNFPPRFSGLQFPNYSSELNVNALELDDSALYLCASSYKLAEGADTQYFGPGTRLTVL.

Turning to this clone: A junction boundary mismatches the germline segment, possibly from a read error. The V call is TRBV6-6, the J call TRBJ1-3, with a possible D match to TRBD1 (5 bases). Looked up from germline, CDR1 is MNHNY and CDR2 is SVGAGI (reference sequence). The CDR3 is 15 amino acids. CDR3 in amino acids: CASTYKGDSGNTIYF. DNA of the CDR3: TGTGCCAGCACTTACAAAGGGGACTCTGGAAACACCATATATTTT.

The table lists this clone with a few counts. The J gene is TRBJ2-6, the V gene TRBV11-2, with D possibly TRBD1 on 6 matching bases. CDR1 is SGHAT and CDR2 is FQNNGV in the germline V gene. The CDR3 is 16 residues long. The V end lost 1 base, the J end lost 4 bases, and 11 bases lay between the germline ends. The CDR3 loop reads CASSLAWGLGANVLTF. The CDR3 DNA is TGTGCCAGCAGCTTAGCTTGGGGGCTCGGGGCCAACGTCCTGACTTTC.

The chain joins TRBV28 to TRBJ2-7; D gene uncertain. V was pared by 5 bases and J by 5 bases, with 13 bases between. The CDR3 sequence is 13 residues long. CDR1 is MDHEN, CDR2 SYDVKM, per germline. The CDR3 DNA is TGTGCCAGCAGTCCCCCCGCAGTCCACGAGCAGTACTTC. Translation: CASSPPAVHEQYF. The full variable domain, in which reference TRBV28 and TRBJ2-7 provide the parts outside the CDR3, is DVKVTQSSRYLVKRTGEKVFLECVQDMDHENMFWYRQDPGLGLRLIYFSYDVKMKEKGDIPEGYSVSREKKERFSLILESASTNQTSMYLCASSPPAVHEQYFGPGTRLTVT.

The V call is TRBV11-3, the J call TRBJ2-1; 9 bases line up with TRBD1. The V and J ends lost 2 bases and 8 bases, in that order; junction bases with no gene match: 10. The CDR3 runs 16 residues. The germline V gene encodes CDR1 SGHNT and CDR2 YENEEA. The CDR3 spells CASSLRPGTGIDEQFF. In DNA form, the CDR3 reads TGTGCCAGCAGCTTACGGCCCGGGACAGGGATCGATGAGCAGTTCTTC.

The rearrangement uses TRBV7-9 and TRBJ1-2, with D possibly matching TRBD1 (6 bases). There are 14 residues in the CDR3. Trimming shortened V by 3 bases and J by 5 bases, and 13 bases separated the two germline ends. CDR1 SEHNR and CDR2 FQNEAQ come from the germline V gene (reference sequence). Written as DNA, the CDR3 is TGTGCCAGCAGCTTCACCGCGGACAGTTATGGCTACACCTTC. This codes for CASSFTADSYGYTF.